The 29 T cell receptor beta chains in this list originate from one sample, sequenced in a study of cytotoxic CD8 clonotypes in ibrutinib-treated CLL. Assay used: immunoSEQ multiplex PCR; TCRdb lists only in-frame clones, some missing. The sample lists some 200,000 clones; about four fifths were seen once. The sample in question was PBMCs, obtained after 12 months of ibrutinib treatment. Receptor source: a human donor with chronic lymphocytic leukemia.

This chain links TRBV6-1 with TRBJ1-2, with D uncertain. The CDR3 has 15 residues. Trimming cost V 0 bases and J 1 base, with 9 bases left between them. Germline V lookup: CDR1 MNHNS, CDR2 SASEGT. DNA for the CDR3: TGTGCCAGCAGTGAAGCAAACAAAGTTAACTATGGCTACACCTTC. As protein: CASSEANKVNYGYTF.

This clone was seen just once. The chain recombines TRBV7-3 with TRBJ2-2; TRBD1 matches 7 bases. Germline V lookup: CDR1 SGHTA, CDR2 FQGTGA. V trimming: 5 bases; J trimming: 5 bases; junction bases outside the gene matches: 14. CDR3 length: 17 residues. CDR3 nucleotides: TGTGCCAGCAGCCCCCACCGACAGGGCATAGGTACCGGGGAGCTGTTTTTT. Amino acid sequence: CASSPHRQGIGTGELFF.

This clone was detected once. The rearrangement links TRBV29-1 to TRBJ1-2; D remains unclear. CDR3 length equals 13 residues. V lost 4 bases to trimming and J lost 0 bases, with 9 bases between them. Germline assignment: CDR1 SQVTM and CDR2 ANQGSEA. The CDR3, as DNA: TGCAGCGTTGGTGGGGTAACTAACTATGGCTACACCTTC. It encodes CSVGGVTNYGYTF.

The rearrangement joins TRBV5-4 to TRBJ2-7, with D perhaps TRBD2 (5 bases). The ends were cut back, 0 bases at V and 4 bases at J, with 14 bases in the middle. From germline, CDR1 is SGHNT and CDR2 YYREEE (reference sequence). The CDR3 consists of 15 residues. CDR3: CASSLDAGITYEQYF. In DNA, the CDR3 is TGTGCCAGCAGCTTGGACGCCGGGATCACATACGAGCAGTACTTC.

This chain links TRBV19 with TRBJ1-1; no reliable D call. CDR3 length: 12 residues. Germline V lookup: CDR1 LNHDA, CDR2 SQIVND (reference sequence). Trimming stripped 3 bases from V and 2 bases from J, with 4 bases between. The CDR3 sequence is CASSMRNTEAFF. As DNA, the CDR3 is TGTGCCAGTAGTATGAGAAACACTGAAGCTTTCTTT.

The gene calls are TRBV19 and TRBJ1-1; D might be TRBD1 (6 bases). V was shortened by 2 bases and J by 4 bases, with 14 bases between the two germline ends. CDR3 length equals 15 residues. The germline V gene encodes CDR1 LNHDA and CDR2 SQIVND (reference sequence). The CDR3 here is CASSISQGWGTEAFF. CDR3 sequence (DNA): TGTGCCAGTAGTATATCACAGGGTTGGGGCACTGAAGCTTTCTTT.

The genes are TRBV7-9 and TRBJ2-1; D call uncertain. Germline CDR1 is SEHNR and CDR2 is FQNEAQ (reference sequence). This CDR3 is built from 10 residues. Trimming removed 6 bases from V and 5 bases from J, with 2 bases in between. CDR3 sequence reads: CASSHNEQFF. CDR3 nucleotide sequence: TGTGCCAGCAGTCACAATGAGCAGTTCTTC.

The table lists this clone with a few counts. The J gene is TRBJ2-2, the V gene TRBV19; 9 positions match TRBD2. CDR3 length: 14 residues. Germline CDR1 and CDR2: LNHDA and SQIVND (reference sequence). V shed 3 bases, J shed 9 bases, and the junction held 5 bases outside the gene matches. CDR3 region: CASSIASGDRELFF. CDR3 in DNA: TGTGCCAGTAGTATTGCTAGCGGGGATCGGGAGCTGTTTTTT.

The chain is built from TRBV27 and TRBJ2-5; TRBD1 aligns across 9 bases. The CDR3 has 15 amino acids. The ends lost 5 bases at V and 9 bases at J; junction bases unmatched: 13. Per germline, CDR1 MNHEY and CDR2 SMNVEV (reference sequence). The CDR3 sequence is CASSPGQGFKTAQYF. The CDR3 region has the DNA TGTGCCAGCAGTCCCGGACAGGGGTTTAAGACGGCCCAGTACTTC.

The CDR3 DNA is TGTGCCAGCAGTCCAACGGACACCTCGGTGGGCTACACCTTC. It specifies CASSPTDTSVGYTF. The rearrangement links TRBV6-1 to TRBJ1-2; D might be TRBD1 (5 bases). There are 14 residues in the CDR3. Trimming stripped 5 bases from V and 8 bases from J, with 18 bases between. The germline gives CDR1 MNHNS, CDR2 SASEGT.

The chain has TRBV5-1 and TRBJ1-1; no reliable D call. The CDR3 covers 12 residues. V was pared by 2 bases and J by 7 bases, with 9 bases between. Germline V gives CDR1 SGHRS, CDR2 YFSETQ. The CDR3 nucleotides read TGCGCCAGCAGCTTCGGGAGCGGTGAAGCTTTCTTT. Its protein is CASSFGSGEAFF.

This chain's CDR3 is CASSKALAEQFF. DNA for the CDR3: TGTGCCAGCAGCAAAGCTCTGGCTGAGCAGTTCTTC. V usage is TRBV11-2 and J usage is TRBJ2-1, with no clear D. Germline assignment: CDR1 SGHAT and CDR2 FQNNGV. V gave up 5 bases and J gave up 9 bases, with 11 bases separating them. This CDR3 contains 12 residues.

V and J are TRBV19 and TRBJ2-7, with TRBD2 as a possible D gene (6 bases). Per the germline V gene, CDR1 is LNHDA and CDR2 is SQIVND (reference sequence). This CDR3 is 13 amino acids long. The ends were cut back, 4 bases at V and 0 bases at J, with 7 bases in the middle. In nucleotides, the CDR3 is TGTGCCAGTAGTAAGGACTACTCCTACGAGCAGTACTTC. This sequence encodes CASSKDYSYEQYF.

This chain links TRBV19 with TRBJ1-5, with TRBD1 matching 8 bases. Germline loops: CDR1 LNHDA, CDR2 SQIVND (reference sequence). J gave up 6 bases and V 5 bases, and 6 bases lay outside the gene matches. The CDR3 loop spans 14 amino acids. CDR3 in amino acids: CASSPSTGGQPQHF. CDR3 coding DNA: TGTGCCAGTAGTCCATCAACAGGGGGTCAGCCCCAGCATTTT.

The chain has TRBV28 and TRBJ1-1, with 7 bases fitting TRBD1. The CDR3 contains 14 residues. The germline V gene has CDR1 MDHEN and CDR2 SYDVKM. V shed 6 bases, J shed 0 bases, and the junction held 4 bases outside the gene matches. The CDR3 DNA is TGTGCCAGCAGACCGGGACAGCTGAACACTGAAGCTTTCTTT. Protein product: CASRPGQLNTEAFF.

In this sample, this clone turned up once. For the CDR3, the DNA is TGCGCCAGCAGCCAAGGGGACCGCGCCGGGTGGGAGACCCAGTACTTC. Translated: CASSQGDRAGWETQYF. V and J are TRBV4-1 and TRBJ2-5, with D tentatively TRBD1 or TRBD2 (5 bases each). This CDR3 has 16 amino acids. The V end lost 1 base, the J end lost 5 bases, and 17 bases lay between the germline ends. CDR1 is MGHRA, CDR2 YSYEKL, per germline.

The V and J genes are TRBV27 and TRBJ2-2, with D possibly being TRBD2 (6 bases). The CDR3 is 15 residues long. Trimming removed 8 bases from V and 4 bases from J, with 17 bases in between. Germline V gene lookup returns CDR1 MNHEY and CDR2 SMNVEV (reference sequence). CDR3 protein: CASRSGGTTTGELFF. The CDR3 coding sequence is TGTGCCAGCCGCTCGGGCGGGACGACCACCGGGGAGCTGTTTTTT.

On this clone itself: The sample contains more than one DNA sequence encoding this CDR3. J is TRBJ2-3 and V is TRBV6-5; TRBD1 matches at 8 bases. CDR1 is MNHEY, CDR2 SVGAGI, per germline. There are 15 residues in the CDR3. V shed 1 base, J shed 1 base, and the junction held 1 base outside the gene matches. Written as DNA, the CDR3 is TGTGCCAGCAGTTACTACAGGGGGGGCACAGATACGCAGTATTTT. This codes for CASSYYRGGTDTQYF.

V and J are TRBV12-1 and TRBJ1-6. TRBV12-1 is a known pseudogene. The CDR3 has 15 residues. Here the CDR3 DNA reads TGTGCCAGCCGCGGGGGCGGGCCCGTCAGCTCACCCCTCCACTTT. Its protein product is CASRGGGPVSSPLHF.

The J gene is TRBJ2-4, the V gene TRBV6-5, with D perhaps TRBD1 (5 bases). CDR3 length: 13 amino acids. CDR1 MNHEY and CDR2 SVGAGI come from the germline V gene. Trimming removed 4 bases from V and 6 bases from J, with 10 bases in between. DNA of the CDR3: TGTGCCAGCAGTTCTTCAGGGATAAACATTCAGTACTTC. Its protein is CASSSSGINIQYF.

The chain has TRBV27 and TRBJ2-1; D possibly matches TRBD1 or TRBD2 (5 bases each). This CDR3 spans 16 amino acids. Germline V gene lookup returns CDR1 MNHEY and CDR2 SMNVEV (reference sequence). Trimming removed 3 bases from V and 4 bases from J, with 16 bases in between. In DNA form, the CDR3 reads TGTGCCAGCAGTTTTAGGGGACCCCTAGCATACAATGAGCAGTTCTTC. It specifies CASSFRGPLAYNEQFF.

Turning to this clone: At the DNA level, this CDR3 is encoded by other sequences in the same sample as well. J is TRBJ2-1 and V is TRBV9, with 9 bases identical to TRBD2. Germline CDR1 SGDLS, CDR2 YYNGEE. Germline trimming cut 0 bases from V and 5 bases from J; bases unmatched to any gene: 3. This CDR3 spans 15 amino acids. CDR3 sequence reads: CASSVVASGDNEQFF. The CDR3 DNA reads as TGTGCCAGCAGCGTAGTTGCTAGCGGGGACAATGAGCAGTTCTTC.

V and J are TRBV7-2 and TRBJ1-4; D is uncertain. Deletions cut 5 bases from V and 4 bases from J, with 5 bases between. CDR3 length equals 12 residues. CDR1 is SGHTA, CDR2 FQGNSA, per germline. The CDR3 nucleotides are TGTGCCAGCAGCCCCCGTAATGAAAAACTGTTTTTT. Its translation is CASSPRNEKLFF.

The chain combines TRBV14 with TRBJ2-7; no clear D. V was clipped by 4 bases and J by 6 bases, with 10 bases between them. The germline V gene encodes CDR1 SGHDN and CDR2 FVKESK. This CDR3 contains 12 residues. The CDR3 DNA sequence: TGTGCCAGCAGCCTCAACAGTCTCGAGCAGTACTTC. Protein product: CASSLNSLEQYF.

DNA for the CDR3: TGCAGCGTTGCCGGGACAGGGGGCAATGAGCAGTTCTTC. Translated, it gives CSVAGTGGNEQFF. The genes are TRBV29-1 and TRBJ2-1; 11 nucleotides line up with TRBD1. Germline V gene sequence: CDR1 SQVTM, CDR2 ANQGSEA. This CDR3 comprises 13 residues. Unmatched junction bases numbered 2, after V lost 4 bases and J lost 6 bases.

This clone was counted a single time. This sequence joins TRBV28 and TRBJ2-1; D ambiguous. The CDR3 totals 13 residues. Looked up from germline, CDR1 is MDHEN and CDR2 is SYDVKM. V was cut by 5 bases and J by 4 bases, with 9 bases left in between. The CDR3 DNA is TGTGCCAGCAGTCTAACTACATACAATGAGCAGTTCTTC. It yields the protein CASSLTTYNEQFF.

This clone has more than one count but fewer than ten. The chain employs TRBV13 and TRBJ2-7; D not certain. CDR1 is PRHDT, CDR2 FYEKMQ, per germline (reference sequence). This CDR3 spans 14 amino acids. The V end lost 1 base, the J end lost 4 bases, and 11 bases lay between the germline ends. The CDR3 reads CASSLASSRYEQYF. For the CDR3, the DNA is TGTGCCAGCAGCTTAGCCTCTAGTCGGTACGAGCAGTACTTC.

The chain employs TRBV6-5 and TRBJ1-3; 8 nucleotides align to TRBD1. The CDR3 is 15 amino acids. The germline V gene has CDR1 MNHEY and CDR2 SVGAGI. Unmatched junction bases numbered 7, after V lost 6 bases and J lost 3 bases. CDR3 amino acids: CASSRTGIVGNTIYF. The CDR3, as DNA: TGTGCCAGCAGCCGGACAGGGATAGTTGGAAACACCATATATTTT.

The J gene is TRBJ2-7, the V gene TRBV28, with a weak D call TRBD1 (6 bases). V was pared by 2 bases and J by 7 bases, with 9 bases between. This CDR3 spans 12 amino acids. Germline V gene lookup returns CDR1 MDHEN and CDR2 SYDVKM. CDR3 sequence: CASSLVGGEQYF. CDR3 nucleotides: TGTGCCAGCAGTTTAGTAGGGGGAGAGCAGTACTTC.